This T cell receptor (beta chain) was identified during a study of blood T cell repertoires in COVID-19. V was pared by 10 bases and J by 7 bases, with 9 bases of the junction left unmatched. The CDR3 has 13 residues. The germline gives CDR1 MNHEY, CDR2 SVGAGI. Some clones are missing from TCRdb's copy, which holds only in-frame ones; the method was immunoSEQ multiplex PCR. The data show 300,000 to 450,000 clones, about 88% seen once. The V call is TRBV6-5, the J call TRBJ2-7; 11 nucleotides line up with TRBD1. The sequence came from a woman aged 25 to 39 who had been exposed to COVID-19. The source material was PBMCs or T cells enriched from blood (not recorded which). The CDR3 reads CATSGTGGWEQYF. CDR3 in DNA: TGTGCCACCTCCGGGACAGGGGGGTGGGAGCAGTACTTC.